This TCR beta chain appears in the sequencing data of a study of shared clonotypes between healthy human individuals. Profiling relied on immunoSEQ multiplex PCR, and the TCRdb table lists in-frame clones only, not all of them. Of more than 2 million clones in the sample, approximately 92% are singletons; the top ten hold about 1.6%. V dropped 2 bases and J dropped 5 bases, with 8 bases sitting between them. The CDR3 is made up of 13 amino acids. CDR1 and CDR2 (germline): SGHNT, YYREEE (reference sequence). This clone was seen a single time. Its target is not known. Study outcomes and limitations: Limited genetic and exposure-history diversity came from having few donors.

Naive CD8 cells lacked CD45RO, underwent positive selection for CCR7 and left out terminally differentiated effector memory CD45RA+ cells. The sequence derives from a man aged 18 to 29 in good health. Some clones in this sample may be carry-over from other donors' samples. The J gene is TRBJ2-1, the V gene TRBV5-4; no definite D call. The sample consisted of naive CD8+ T cells from PBMCs. The CDR3 protein is CASSFLTDNEQFF. DNA for the CDR3: TGTGCCAGCAGCTTCCTCACCGACAATGAGCAGTTCTTC.